The next 28 T cell receptor beta chains were all read from a single sample in a study of metastatic and nonmetastatic thyroid tumors (dated by TCRdb to about 2020). No patient had received any treatment before thyroid surgery. Libraries were built with PCR. These reads were obtained on an Illumina HiSeq 4000. TCRdb handled the public reads itself, with Q25 trimming in fastp and clone calling in MiXCR, and kept productive beta chains. In all, the sample holds tens of thousands of clones, and approximately 31% of those were seen once. The ten most abundant clones make up over 30% of the sample. The sample consisted of blood. The receptors stem from a female donor with papillary thyroid cancer or a benign thyroid nodule (not recorded which). Some clones in this sample may be carry-over from other donors' samples.

This clone appeared many times. This chain uses TRBV20-1 with TRBJ2-1; 10 positions agree with TRBD2. Trimming removed 0 bases from V and 8 bases from J; junction bases left unmatched: 16. CDR3 length: 18 residues. Germline CDR1 is DFQATT and CDR2 is SNEGSKA (reference sequence). The CDR3 DNA reads TGCAGTGCTAGAGATTATATGTCTAGCGGGAGCCCCGCAGATGAGCAGTTCTTC. Residues: CSARDYMSSGSPADEQFF.

In its sample, this clone was seen many times. CDR3 DNA: TGTGCCACCAGTGATTCCGACGGGACTAGGCACACAGATACGCAGTATTTT. This gives the protein CATSDSDGTRHTDTQYF. The chain combines TRBV24-1 with TRBJ2-3, with 8 bases aligning to TRBD2. Trimming took 2 bases from V and 2 from J; bases not matched to a gene: 8. This CDR3 region has 17 residues. Looked up from germline, CDR1 is KGHDR and CDR2 is SFDVKD.

The chain combines TRBV11-1 with TRBJ1-3; 7 nucleotides line up with TRBD1. The CDR3 contains 16 residues. V shed 5 bases and J 0 bases; nucleotides not matched to a gene: 7. Germline CDR1 reads SGHAT; CDR2 reads FQDESV (reference sequence). The CDR3 DNA sequence: TGTGCCAGCAGCCCACAACAGGGGTCCTCTGGAAACACCATATATTTT. It translates to CASSPQQGSSGNTIYF.

There are many counts of this clone. V usage is TRBV3-1 and J usage is TRBJ1-1, with D tentatively TRBD1 (6 bases). Germline V CDR1 and CDR2: LGHDT, YNNKEL (reference sequence). The CDR3 extends over 17 amino acids. V dropped 0 bases and J dropped 0 bases, with 14 bases sitting between them. The chain's CDR3 is CASSQETIGQMNTEAFF. CDR3 nucleotides: TGTGCCAGCAGCCAAGAGACCATTGGACAGATGAACACTGAAGCTTTCTTT.

This clone was counted many times. The chain couples TRBV25-1 to TRBJ2-1; 10 bases map to TRBD2. Per germline, CDR1 MGHDK and CDR2 SYGVNS. The length of the CDR3 is 19 residues. The V segment lost 7 bases and the J segment 0 bases; nucleotides outside the gene matches: 15. As DNA, the CDR3 is TGTGCCAGCACTCCTACCCCCCTAGCGGGAGAATCCTCCTACAATGAGCAGTTCTTC. Protein product: CASTPTPLAGESSYNEQFF.

Many counts were recorded for this clone. V gene TRBV20-1 combines with J gene TRBJ2-7; TRBD2 matches 12 bases. This CDR3 comprises 16 residues. V shed 6 bases and J 4 bases; nucleotides not matched to a gene: 13. CDR1 and CDR2 from the germline V gene are DFQATT and SNEGSKA (reference sequence). In DNA form, the CDR3 reads TGCAGTGCCCGGGCGGCTAGCGGGAGGGAACCTTACGAGCAGTACTTC. Translating it yields CSARAASGREPYEQYF.

This clone was detected only a few times. The junction differs from germline at one of its ends, possibly a read error. The chain links TRBV28 to TRBJ1-1; D is possibly TRBD1 (5 bases). Germline CDR1 MDHEN, CDR2 SYDVKM. The CDR3 loop spans 14 amino acids. CDR3 bases: TGTGCCAGCAGAACCGGGACGGAGAACACTGAAGATTTCTTT. It translates to CASRTGTENTEDFF.

This clone was found many times. The V gene is TRBV20-1, the J gene TRBJ1-4, with a tentative D call TRBD1 (6 bases). Germline CDR1 reads DFQATT; CDR2 reads SNEGSKA (reference sequence). Trimming removed 3 bases at V and 0 bases at J, with 14 bases between. This CDR3 contains 16 residues. The CDR3 sequence: CSASRDIRTTNEKLFF. The DNA for the CDR3 is TGCAGTGCTAGCCGGGACATTCGCACAACTAATGAAAAACTGTTTTTT.

This chain joins TRBV6-1 and TRBJ2-1; 7 bases are a match to TRBD2. This CDR3 is 14 amino acids long. The V and J ends lost 4 bases and 4 bases, in that order; junction bases with no gene match: 4. The germline V gene encodes CDR1 MNHNS and CDR2 SASEGT. The CDR3 DNA is TGTGCCAGCAGTGTGGGGGGGGAGTACAATGAGCAGTTCTTC. Its translation: CASSVGGEYNEQFF.

This clone is classed as medium-sized. The chain recombines TRBV30 with TRBJ1-2; unclear D gene. CDR3 length: 11 residues. The ends were cut back, 1 base at V and 3 bases at J, with 3 bases in the middle. Germline V gene sequence: CDR1 GTSNPN, CDR2 SVGIG (reference sequence). CDR3 region: CAWSADYGYTF. The CDR3 bases are TGTGCCTGGAGTGCGGACTATGGCTACACCTTC.

Many counts were recorded for this clone. V is TRBV2 and J is TRBJ2-7; 14 bases match TRBD2. CDR1 SNHLY and CDR2 FYNNEI come from the germline V gene. The CDR3 covers 16 residues. After removal of 1 base from V and 12 bases from J, the junction contained 11 bases not matched to a gene. CDR3 DNA sequence: TGTGCCAGCAGTGAAGTTGGGGGACTAGCGGGAGCCGTGGGGTACTTC. As protein: CASSEVGGLAGAVGYF. The whole variable domain, filled in from reference TRBV2 and TRBJ2-7, reads EPEVTQTPSHQVTQMGQEVILRCVPISNHLYFYWYRQILGQKVEFLVSFYNNEISEKSEIFDDQFSVERPDGSNFTLKIRSTKLEDSAMYFCASSEVGGLAGAVGYFGPGTRLTVT.

The chain recombines TRBV6-1 with TRBJ2-2; TRBD1 matches at 7 bases. Germline trimming cut 5 bases from V and 5 bases from J; bases unmatched to any gene: 8. CDR3 size: 15 residues. Germline CDR1 and CDR2: MNHNS and SASEGT. The CDR3: CASSPSTGTTGELFF. The DNA of the CDR3 is TGTGCCAGCAGTCCCTCGACAGGGACGACCGGGGAGCTGTTTTTT.

In its sample, this clone was seen many times. This sequence joins TRBV2 and TRBJ2-2, with 7 bases matching TRBD1. V trimming: 6 bases; J trimming: 5 bases; junction bases outside the gene matches: 6. The length of the CDR3 is 14 residues. Germline V lookup: CDR1 SNHLY, CDR2 FYNNEI. DNA of the CDR3: TGTGCCAGCAGGAGACAGGGCGTTACCGGGGAGCTGTTTTTT. Translated: CASRRQGVTGELFF.

On this clone: This clone may be a read error of a much larger clone one base away. The chain joins TRBV10-3 to TRBJ2-4; 7 positions agree with TRBD1. V lost 0 bases to trimming and J lost 3 bases; unmatched junction nucleotides: 8. The CDR3 extends over 17 amino acids. The germline V gene has CDR1 ENHRY and CDR2 SYGVKD. The CDR3 sequence: CAISESQGGDDKNIQYF. The CDR3 nucleotides read TGTGCCATCAGTGAGTCGCAAGGGGGCGATGACAAAAACATTCAGTACTTC.

This clone was observed a single time. CDR3 bases: TGCGCCAGCAGCTCAACTAGCGGGAAGTGGACTGAGCAGTTCTTC. Protein: CASSSTSGKWTEQFF. The V and J genes are TRBV5-1 and TRBJ2-1, with 10 bases identical to TRBD2. Germline V CDR1 and CDR2: SGHRS, YFSETQ. V trimming: 3 bases; J trimming: 9 bases; junction bases outside the gene matches: 9. The CDR3 contains 15 residues.

This clone was picked up one time. This chain joins TRBV7-3 and TRBJ2-1, with 9 nucleotides matching TRBD2. This CDR3 contains 15 residues. Germline V gives CDR1 SGHTA, CDR2 FQGTGA. V lost 5 bases to trimming and J lost 9 bases; unmatched junction nucleotides: 11. The CDR3 bases are TGTGCCAGCAGCCATAGCGGGAGTGCCCAAGCTGAGCAGTTCTTC. It is translated as CASSHSGSAQAEQFF.

This clone was seen ten or more times. The chain joins TRBV4-1 to TRBJ2-7; 8 bases align to TRBD1. This CDR3 spans 15 amino acids. Germline CDR1 reads MGHRA; CDR2 reads YSYEKL. Trimming removed 0 bases from V and 5 bases from J; junction bases left unmatched: 6. The CDR3 sequence is CASSQDRGQNDEQYF. The CDR3 nucleotides read TGCGCCAGCAGCCAAGACAGGGGGCAGAATGACGAGCAGTACTTC.

In this sample, this clone turned up many times. The chain combines TRBV9 with TRBJ2-1; D perhaps matches TRBD1 (6 bases). From germline, CDR1 is SGDLS and CDR2 YYNGEE. The V end was cut by 0 bases, the J end by 8 bases, with 15 bases between. This CDR3 spans 15 amino acids. DNA of the CDR3: TGTGCCAGCAGCGTAGATTACAGGGCAGGCGATGAGCAGTTCTTC. The encoded protein is CASSVDYRAGDEQFF.

Worth noting for this clone: This could be a read error, since a much larger clone is one nucleotide away. The chain couples TRBV5-5 to TRBJ2-7; a possible D gene is TRBD2 (6 bases). The length of the CDR3 is 15 residues. Germline assignment: CDR1 SGHKS and CDR2 YYEKEE (reference sequence). V lost 4 bases and J lost 5, with 19 bases in between. CDR3 nucleotides: TGTGCCAGCAGCCCCGCGCCTATCGGGAGTAACGAGCAGTACTTC. As protein: CASSPAPIGSNEQYF. Full variable domain (missing parts from reference TRBV5-5 and TRBJ2-7): DAGVTQSPTHLIKTRGQQVTLRCSPISGHKSVSWYQQVLGQGPQFIFQYYEKEERGRGNFPDRFSARQFPNYSSELNVNALLLGDSALYLCASSPAPIGSNEQYFGPGTRLTVT.

The chain has TRBV20-1 and TRBJ1-1; a possible D gene is TRBD1 (5 bases). From germline, CDR1 is DFQATT and CDR2 SNEGSKA (reference sequence). Trimming took off 6 bases at V and 0 bases at J, with 20 bases between the two ends. The CDR3 consists of 16 residues. The CDR3 DNA sequence: TGCAGTGCCAGTCCCCGGGACTCCCCCATGAACACTGAAGCTTTCTTT. Its translation is CSASPRDSPMNTEAFF.

This clone has at least ten counts. V is TRBV7-3 and J is TRBJ2-3, with a tentative D call TRBD1 (6 bases). The CDR3 runs 14 residues. CDR1 and CDR2 (germline): SGHTA, FQGTGA. V gave up 3 bases and J gave up 2 bases, with 9 bases separating them. Here the CDR3 DNA reads TGTGCCAGCAGCTTTAGGGGGACCACAGATACGCAGTATTTT. It specifies CASSFRGTTDTQYF.

At least ten counts were recorded for this clone. V is TRBV7-9 and J is TRBJ1-6, with D unclear. Germline CDR1 SEHNR, CDR2 FQNEAQ (reference sequence). V lost 6 bases and J lost 12, with 9 bases in between. This CDR3 has 11 residues. This CDR3 is CASSSLGPLHF. In DNA form, the CDR3 reads TGTGCCAGCAGTTCCCTCGGACCCCTCCACTTT.

Ten or more counts support this clone. V and J are TRBV19 and TRBJ1-1; D is uncertain. CDR3 size: 11 residues. V shed 5 bases and J shed 11 bases, with 12 bases lying between them. Looked up from germline, CDR1 is LNHDA and CDR2 is SQIVND (reference sequence). The CDR3 DNA follows: TGTGCCAGTAGTCACCACCCGGGGGCTTTCTTT. Protein sequence: CASSHHPGAFF. The full variable domain, its missing parts supplied by reference TRBV19 and TRBJ1-1, is DGGITQSPKYLFRKEGQNVTLSCEQNLNHDAMYWYRQDPGQGLRLIYYSQIVNDFQKGDIAEGYSVSREKKESFPLTVTSAQKNPTAFYLCASSHHPGAFFGQGTRLTVV.

This clone has only one observation. The CDR3 reads CASSLGQGRDYEQYF. CDR3 sequence (DNA): TGTGCCAGCAGCTTAGGCCAGGGGAGAGACTACGAGCAGTACTTC. This chain connects TRBV11-2 to TRBJ2-7; possibly TRBD1 for D (6 bases). The V and J ends lost 1 base and 3 bases respectively, with 13 bases between them. The CDR3 has 15 residues. Germline values: CDR1 SGHAT, CDR2 FQNNGV.

This CDR3 is CATSTSGSDNEQFF. CDR3 nucleotide sequence: TGTGCCACCAGCACTAGCGGGAGTGACAATGAGCAGTTCTTC. V gene TRBV15 combines with J gene TRBJ2-1, with 10 positions matching TRBD2. V shed 4 bases, J shed 5 bases, and the junction held 2 bases outside the gene matches. Per the germline V gene, CDR1 is LNHNV and CDR2 is YYDKDF (reference sequence). The CDR3 is 14 amino acids.

This clone was counted ten times or more. This sequence joins TRBV20-1 and TRBJ2-3; 11 nucleotides align to TRBD1. The CDR3 contains 14 residues. Trimming at V came to 5 bases and at J to 4 bases, leaving 5 bases not matched to a gene. CDR1 and CDR2 (germline): DFQATT, SNEGSKA (reference sequence). In nucleotides, the CDR3 is TGCAGTGCTCCGGGACAGGGGGGCGCAGATACGCAGTATTTT. Amino acids: CSAPGQGGADTQYF.

This clone was recorded at least ten times. This chain uses TRBV29-1 with TRBJ1-3; D unresolved. Germline CDR1 is SQVTM and CDR2 is ANQGSEA. This CDR3 comprises 12 residues. The V and J ends lost 7 bases and 3 bases respectively, with 10 bases between them. CDR3 protein: CSALDIGNTIYF. The CDR3 region has the DNA TGCAGCGCCCTCGACATTGGAAACACCATATATTTT. The full variable domain, rest sourced from reference TRBV29-1 and TRBJ1-3, is SAVISQKPSRDICQRGTSLTIQCQVDSQVTMMFWYRQQPGQSLTLIATANQGSEATYESGFVIDKFPISRPNLTFSTLTVSNMSPEDSSIYLCSALDIGNTIYFGEGSWLTVV.

This chain uses TRBV11-3 with TRBJ1-1; weak D call: TRBD1 (6 bases). V lost 0 bases to trimming and J lost 6 bases, with 11 bases between them. The CDR3 consists of 14 residues. Germline-derived CDR1 and CDR2 are SGHNT and YENEEA. The CDR3 DNA follows: TGTGCCAGCAGCTTAGAGGGGGGCCCGGCTGAAGCTTTCTTT. Protein sequence: CASSLEGGPAEAFF.